Below, 6 T cell receptor beta chains from the same sample are listed, as sequenced in a study of blood T cell repertoires in COVID-19. Data came from immunoSEQ multiplex PCR; TCRdb stores just in-frame clones and leaves some out. This sample has 350,000 to 400,000 clones, with more than 70% found just once. Specimen: peripheral blood. These receptor sequences come from a woman under 40 with COVID-19, enrolled during active disease.

The J gene is TRBJ1-4, the V gene TRBV28; 7 nucleotides agree with TRBD1. CDR1 and CDR2 (germline): MDHEN, SYDVKM. The CDR3 has 17 residues. The J segment lost 1 base and the V segment lost 6 bases, leaving 11 bases of the junction unmatched. CDR3 bases: TGTGCCAGCAGGACTCCGGGACAGTCATTAACTAATGAAAAACTGTTTTTT. It yields the protein CASRTPGQSLTNEKLFF.

The sample holds a few counts of this clone. The gene calls are TRBV20-1 and TRBJ2-1, with D perhaps matching TRBD2 (7 bases). This CDR3 has 16 residues. V shed 3 bases and J shed 2 bases, with 17 bases lying between them. Germline CDR1 reads DFQATT; CDR2 reads SNEGSKA (reference sequence). CDR3 loop: CSASEPRGGPYNEQFF. In DNA, the CDR3 is TGCAGTGCTAGTGAACCTCGCGGGGGCCCCTACAATGAGCAGTTCTTC.

The chain uses TRBV23-1 and TRBJ1-5; D uncertain. TRBV23-1 is an ORF, with its function uncertain. The CDR3 consists of 15 residues. The V end was cut by 1 base, the J end by 0 bases, with 7 bases between. CDR3 nucleotides: TGCGCCAGCAGTCAATTGCGCCATAGCAATCAGCCCCAGCATTTT. It is translated as CASSQLRHSNQPQHF.

The genes are TRBV7-9 and TRBJ2-5, with TRBD1 identical over 8 bases. The germline CDR1 and CDR2 sequences are SEHNR and FQNEAQ (reference sequence). J gave up 5 bases and V 7 bases, and 18 bases lay outside the gene matches. The CDR3 consists of 17 residues. The CDR3 here is CASNPGEAGGTWETQYF. CDR3 DNA sequence: TGTGCCAGCAACCCTGGGGAAGCAGGGGGCACATGGGAGACCCAGTACTTC.

For this clone: Other DNA sequences in this specimen translate into the identical CDR3. The gene calls are TRBV19 and TRBJ1-1; D call uncertain. Germline CDR1 reads LNHDA; CDR2 reads SQIVND (reference sequence). The ends were cut back, 1 base at V and 1 base at J, with 4 bases in the middle. This CDR3 is 13 amino acids long. The CDR3 coding sequence is TGTGCCAGTAGTATAGCCAGGAACACTGAAGCTTTCTTT. Translation gives CASSIARNTEAFF.

The chain couples TRBV19 to TRBJ1-1, with D unresolved. Germline V gene lookup returns CDR1 LNHDA and CDR2 SQIVND (reference sequence). The CDR3 runs 14 residues. The ends were cut back, 0 bases at V and 0 bases at J, with 5 bases in the middle. Here the CDR3 reads CASSIELMNTEAFF. The DNA of the CDR3 is TGTGCCAGTAGTATAGAGCTAATGAACACTGAAGCTTTCTTT.